These 28 T cell receptor beta chains were sequenced from one sample in a study of T-cell reconstitution after alpha-beta-depleted transplantation in children. Unique molecular identifiers were used in preparing the TCRbeta library. TCRdb independently ran MiXCR on the PCR reads; one entry per CDR3 protein. The table has about 690,000 distinct CDR3 sequences, 16% seen once; the top ten hold over 0.95%. The sample in question was PBMCs from the stem cell graft donor, obtained from the stem cell graft. These receptor sequences come from a human donor who donated a stem cell graft to a child with acute myeloid leukemia.

The rearrangement joins TRBV7-9 to TRBJ1-3; D ambiguous. This CDR3 has 15 amino acids. Germline-derived CDR1 and CDR2 are SEHNR and FQNEAQ (reference sequence). V was cut by 5 bases and J by 4 bases, with 15 bases left in between. CDR3 sequence (DNA): TGTGCCAGCAGCAACGCGGGCACAGCCGGAAACACCATATATTTT. Encoded protein: CASSNAGTAGNTIYF.

This clonotype has just a few counts. This sequence joins TRBV12-3 or TRBV12-4 and TRBJ2-7; 8 bases agree with TRBD1. CDR3 length: 14 residues. V was pared by 3 bases and J by 6 bases, with 7 bases of the junction left unmatched. The CDR3 DNA follows: TGTGCCAGCAGTTTCCGGGACAGGTCGGGCGAGCAGTACTTC. Its translation is CASSFRDRSGEQYF.

Only a few counts were recorded for this clonotype. The rearrangement joins TRBV12-3 or TRBV12-4 to TRBJ1-5; TRBD1 matches at 8 bases. This CDR3 has 15 amino acids. Trimming took 4 bases from V and 4 from J; bases not matched to a gene: 6. For the CDR3, the DNA is TGTGCCAGCAGTTCGCTCGGACAGGGAAATCAGCCCCAGCATTTT. It codes for CASSSLGQGNQPQHF.

In this sample, this clonotype turned up a few times. The chain links TRBV7-2 to TRBJ2-1; 11 bases fit TRBD2. This CDR3 has 17 residues. Trimming cost V 4 bases and J 0 bases; bases outside gene matches: 5. CDR1 is SGHTA and CDR2 is FQGNSA in the germline V gene. The DNA of the CDR3 is TGTGCCAGCAGCTACCCTAGCGGGGGGAGCTCCTACAATGAGCAGTTCTTC. Translating gives CASSYPSGGSSYNEQFF.

This clonotype was picked up many times. V and J are TRBV20-1 and TRBJ1-2; D is ambiguous. V shed 6 bases and J shed 5 bases, with 13 bases lying between them. CDR1 is DFQATT, CDR2 SNEGSKA, per germline (reference sequence). The CDR3 is 12 residues long. The CDR3 DNA reads TGCAGTGCCGACGGGTCCTCTTATGGCTACACCTTC. Translation gives CSADGSSYGYTF.

This chain uses TRBV10-2 with TRBJ2-3; 7 bases line up with TRBD2. With 8 bases clipped from V and 2 bases from J, the junction kept 4 bases outside the gene matches. The CDR3 has 13 amino acids. The germline CDR1 and CDR2 sequences are WSHSY and SAAADI. CDR3: CASRDYYTDTQYF. As DNA, the CDR3 is TGCGCCAGCCGGGACTACTACACAGATACGCAGTATTTT.

The chain has TRBV29-1 and TRBJ2-3; TRBD2 might be the D (7 bases). The V gene's germline CDR1 is SQVTM and CDR2 ANQGSEA. CDR3 length: 12 residues. V was shortened by 8 bases and J by 1 base, with 10 bases between the two germline ends. As DNA, the CDR3 is TGCAGCTCGGGGGGCGGCACAGATACGCAGTATTTT. Translating gives CSSGGGTDTQYF.

The table lists this clonotype with a few counts. The V and J genes are TRBV7-8 and TRBJ2-7; 7 positions match TRBD1. Germline values: CDR1 SGHVS, CDR2 FQNEAQ. Trimming took 5 bases from V and 4 from J; bases not matched to a gene: 2. The length of the CDR3 is 12 residues. CDR3 in DNA: TGTGCCAGCAGCCCGGGACAGTACGAGCAGTACGTC. This translates into CASSPGQYEQYV.

The chain recombines TRBV10-3 with TRBJ2-1; possible D gene TRBD2, 5 bases. The CDR3 sequence is 14 residues long. Germline CDR1 and CDR2: ENHRY and SYGVKD. V lost 6 bases and J lost 0, with 9 bases in between. The CDR3 protein is CAISSGDSYNEQFF. The DNA of the CDR3 is TGTGCCATCAGCAGCGGAGACTCCTACAATGAGCAGTTCTTC.

The genes are TRBV6-2 or TRBV6-3 and TRBJ2-5; 10 bases fit TRBD1. This CDR3 has 14 residues. Germline CDR1 MNHEY, CDR2 SVGEGT. Trimming cost V 6 bases and J 6 bases; bases outside gene matches: 7. This chain's CDR3 is CASSAGTGVQTQYF. In DNA form, the CDR3 reads TGTGCCAGCAGCGCCGGGACAGGGGTCCAGACCCAGTACTTC.

Only one count was recorded for this clonotype. The chain has TRBV6-2 or TRBV6-3 and TRBJ2-5; D uncertain. Germline values: CDR1 MNHEY, CDR2 SVGEGT. Trimming pared 6 bases from V and 1 base from J, leaving 9 bases between. CDR3 length: 13 amino acids. CDR3 in DNA: TGTGCCAGCAGATGGGCCTTCCAAGAGACCCAGTACTTC. As protein: CASRWAFQETQYF.

Regarding this clonotype: A clone one base away is much larger, so this may be a read error. The V and J genes are TRBV25-1 and TRBJ2-3; 10 nucleotides align to TRBD1. The V segment lost 2 bases and the J segment 1 base; nucleotides outside the gene matches: 0. Germline CDR1 reads MGHDK; CDR2 reads SYGVNS. The CDR3 sequence is 15 residues long. CDR3: CASSEGTGGTDTQYF. The CDR3 DNA reads TGTGCCAGCAGTGAAGGGACAGGGGGCACAGATACGCAGTATTTT.

A few counts support this clonotype. The chain links TRBV5-1 to TRBJ2-2, with TRBD1 matching over 8 bases. The CDR3 sequence is 12 residues long. The V gene's germline CDR1 is SGHRS and CDR2 YFSETQ. Trimming cost V 0 bases and J 15 bases; bases outside gene matches: 4. The CDR3: CASSLGQGLMFF. The CDR3 DNA sequence: TGCGCCAGCAGCTTGGGACAGGGGCTAATGTTTTTT.

There are many counts of this clonotype. CDR3 nucleotides: TGCAGTGCTGCCCGGGGACCCACAGATACGCAGTATTTT. Translation: CSAARGPTDTQYF. The chain is built from TRBV20-1 and TRBJ2-3; D is perhaps TRBD1 or TRBD2 (5 bases each). The CDR3 has 13 amino acids. V was cut by 5 bases and J by 2 bases, with 11 bases left in between. Per germline, CDR1 DFQATT and CDR2 SNEGSKA (reference sequence).

This clonotype came up many times. This sequence joins TRBV29-1 and TRBJ1-2; TRBD1 matches at 10 bases. CDR3 size: 12 residues. Per germline, CDR1 SQVTM and CDR2 ANQGSEA. With 6 bases clipped from V and 8 bases from J, the junction kept 6 bases outside the gene matches. CDR3 coding DNA: TGCAGCGTCAAGGGGACAGGGGAGGGCTACACCTTC. This encodes CSVKGTGEGYTF. The whole variable domain, filled in from reference TRBV29-1 and TRBJ1-2, reads SAVISQKPSRDICQRGTSLTIQCQVDSQVTMMFWYRQQPGQSLTLIATANQGSEATYESGFVIDKFPISRPNLTFSTLTVSNMSPEDSSIYLCSVKGTGEGYTFGSGTRLTVV.

There are a few counts of this clonotype. The chain recombines TRBV7-9 with TRBJ2-7, with D unresolved. V lost 5 bases and J 1 base, leaving 9 bases between the germline ends. The CDR3 loop spans 13 amino acids. Germline CDR1 SEHNR, CDR2 FQNEAQ (reference sequence). This chain's CDR3 is CASSPPVSYEQYV. As DNA, the CDR3 is TGTGCCAGCAGCCCCCCCGTTTCCTACGAGCAGTACGTC.

The rearrangement links TRBV15 to TRBJ2-3; D could derive from TRBD1 or TRBD2 (6 bases each). From germline, CDR1 is LNHNV and CDR2 YYDKDF (reference sequence). Trimming took 1 base from V and 1 from J, leaving 12 bases between them. This CDR3 comprises 16 residues. The DNA of the CDR3 is TGTGCCACCAGCAGAGGTCGGGGGCAGGGCACAGATACGCAGTATTTT. It codes for CATSRGRGQGTDTQYF.

This clonotype was observed many times. J is TRBJ2-3 and V is TRBV9; 7 positions agree with TRBD2. Germline values: CDR1 SGDLS, CDR2 YYNGEE. V dropped 5 bases and J dropped 8; count of bases not matched to a gene: 14. This CDR3 has 15 amino acids. In nucleotides, the CDR3 is TGTGCCAGCAGTGAGCCCGGGACTACCTGGGGTACGCAGTATTTT. Translated, it gives CASSEPGTTWGTQYF.

The rearrangement links TRBV15 to TRBJ2-2, with D possibly matching TRBD2 (5 bases). The V and J ends lost 5 bases and 8 bases respectively, with 6 bases between them. This CDR3 spans 11 amino acids. Germline CDR1 and CDR2: LNHNV and YYDKDF (reference sequence). The CDR3 DNA follows: TGTGCCACCAGCGGGGAGGGGGAGCTGTTTTTT. The encoded protein is CATSGEGELFF.

This clonotype has a count of ten or more. The V and J genes are TRBV29-1 and TRBJ2-7, with 8 bases identical to TRBD1. This CDR3 is built from 13 residues. J lost 5 bases, V lost 1 base, and 4 bases had no gene match. Germline V CDR1 and CDR2: SQVTM, ANQGSEA. The CDR3 here is CSVEVQGADEQYF. The CDR3 bases are TGCAGCGTTGAAGTTCAGGGGGCCGACGAGCAGTACTTC.

This chain joins TRBV20-1 and TRBJ1-2, with a weak D call TRBD1 (5 bases). Germline V gene data show CDR1 as DFQATT and CDR2 as SNEGSKA (reference sequence). Trimming pared 3 bases from V and 2 bases from J, leaving 7 bases between. This CDR3 is built from 12 residues. CDR3 sequence reads: CSARNRNYGYTF. The CDR3 DNA follows: TGCAGTGCTAGGAACAGGAACTATGGCTACACCTTC.

This clonotype was counted ten times or more. An end of the junction does not agree with germline; a read error may underlie this. The gene calls are TRBV20-1 and TRBJ1-1, with 8 bases that match TRBD1. This CDR3 region has 10 residues. Germline V CDR1 and CDR2: DFQATT, SNEGSKA (reference sequence). The CDR3 here is CSAIGQGKIF. The CDR3 region has the DNA TGCAGTGCTATTGGACAGGGAAAAATCTTT.

This clonotype has a count of ten or more. V is TRBV27 and J is TRBJ2-7; D gene uncertain. The V end lost 2 bases, the J end lost 0 bases, and 11 bases lay between the germline ends. The length of the CDR3 is 15 residues. In germline, CDR1 is MNHEY, CDR2 SMNVEV (reference sequence). CDR3 loop: CASSLVGGSSYEQYV. In DNA form, the CDR3 reads TGTGCCAGCAGTTTAGTAGGCGGTAGCTCCTACGAGCAGTACGTC.

This clonotype occurred many times. The genes are TRBV6-5 and TRBJ1-6, with D tentatively TRBD1 (5 bases). V lost 5 bases and J 2 bases, leaving 13 bases between the germline ends. From germline, CDR1 is MNHEY and CDR2 SVGAGI. The CDR3 totals 16 residues. CDR3 region: CASSPSAGAYNSPLHF. The CDR3 nucleotides are TGTGCCAGCAGTCCCAGCGCGGGGGCCTATAATTCACCCCTCCACTTT.

J is TRBJ2-3 and V is TRBV10-3; no reliable D call. V was trimmed by 4 bases and J by 6 bases, leaving 8 bases between them. This CDR3 spans 12 amino acids. Per germline, CDR1 ENHRY and CDR2 SYGVKD. The CDR3 region is CAISVLGDTQYF. For the CDR3, the DNA is TGTGCCATCAGTGTTCTAGGGGATACGCAGTATTTT.

This clonotype was counted at least ten times. V usage is TRBV5-1 and J usage is TRBJ1-1; D is possibly TRBD1 (5 bases). V dropped 4 bases and J dropped 2 bases, with 21 bases sitting between them. The CDR3 loop spans 17 amino acids. In germline, CDR1 is SGHRS, CDR2 YFSETQ. This CDR3 reads CASSPRDLRQINTEAFF. The DNA of the CDR3 is TGCGCCAGCAGCCCCCGGGACCTTCGGCAGATAAACACTGAAGCTTTCTTT. Together with reference TRBV5-1 and TRBJ1-1, the CDR3 gives the full variable domain: KAGVTQTPRYLIKTRGQQVTLSCSPISGHRSVSWYQQTPGQGLQFLFEYFSETQRNKGNFPGRFSGRQFSNSRSEMNVSTLELGDSALYLCASSPRDLRQINTEAFFGQGTRLTVV.

Ten or more counts support this clonotype. The rearrangement joins TRBV9 to TRBJ1-1, with D possibly TRBD1 on 6 matching bases. V lost 0 bases to trimming and J lost 3 bases, with 18 bases between them. This CDR3 has 17 residues. Germline V gene data show CDR1 as SGDLS and CDR2 as YYNGEE. The DNA for the CDR3 is TGTGCCAGCAGCGTAGGGGCAGGGACAACTGCAGACACTGAAGCTTTCTTT. It encodes CASSVGAGTTADTEAFF.

This clonotype has a count of ten or more. The V call is TRBV29-1, the J call TRBJ2-5, with D perhaps matching TRBD2 (5 bases). Trimming left V 8 bases short and J 4 bases short, with 14 bases between. CDR1 and CDR2 (germline): SQVTM, ANQGSEA. The CDR3 has 12 amino acids. CDR3 sequence reads: CSILGRGETQYF. CDR3 DNA: TGCAGCATACTTGGCCGGGGAGAGACCCAGTACTTC.